This T cell receptor (beta chain) appears in the sequencing data of a study of cytomegalovirus exposure and HLA in healthy donors (TCRdb year 2017). Study-wide context: An earlier analysis of some 500 of the donors reported approximately 300 Gb of sequence data and more than 90 million unique TCR beta sequences from 190 million or so T cells. Approximately 300 gigabases of sequencing data and roughly 90 million unique TCR sequences were included in an early release covering 550 to 800 HLA-typed donors. Among the roughly 400 genotyped donors, roughly 80% belonged to the genetic ancestry cluster associated with self-reported Caucasian donors. The study aimed to test whether cataloging public T cell receptors could reveal signatures of past pathogen exposure. The study used immunosequencing to profile the T cell repertoires of several hundred subjects and linked those repertoires to cytomegalovirus serostatus. Along with the roughly 670-subject first cohort, a separate validation cohort of over 90 different subjects was used. To predict cytomegalovirus infection status, the study combined high-throughput TCR immunosequencing, statistical association of individual TCRs with disease status, and machine learning. A later analysis re-examined previously published TCR beta repertoires from around 670 donors and added high-resolution HLA genotyping to investigate patterns of TCR occurrence. Rather than drawing on any new phenotypic data, the later analysis identified candidate immune exposures from TCR beta sequences and the way those sequences occurred across donors. An earlier analysis of approximately 500 of the donors applied high-throughput TCR beta sequencing to assess whether each TCR beta V gene segment acted as functional or pseudogenic. Donor age, sex, ethnicity and CMV serostatus were collected together with the repertoire data. A later genetic analysis used genome-wide SNP genotypes for about three fifths of the roughly 700 donors, treating that subset as a discovery cohort. Every discovery cohort repertoire had been produced on one sequencing platform. HLA typing covered class I and class II loci at four-digit resolution. Typing coverage varied by locus: about 620-630 donors for A, B, C, DRB1 and DQB1; under 550 for DQA1; 606 for DPA1; more than 450 for DPB1. Roughly 5 DR-DQ haplotypes were handled as single units for association and clustering because linkage in the cohort was strong. Across under 500 genotyped donors of the cohort, an average of approximately 240,000 unique TCR beta nucleotide sequences per donor were sequenced, and around 19% of those sequences were non-productive.

Remarks on this clone: There is no known antigen for this receptor. It has no much larger one-base neighbor in the sample; base qualities were not kept.

Germline trimming amounts to 3 bases on V and 8 bases on J, with 11 as the count of junction bases outside the gene matches. The CDR3 holds 15 amino acids from the cysteine to the phenylalanine. Here the CDR3 DNA is all that survives: 45 bases in frame from base 1. Taken from the germline V gene, the CDR1 and CDR2 loops are LGHNA and YNFKEQ. The cohort was made up of about 670 healthy bone marrow donors. Cohort members were all nominally healthy when sampled, although unrecorded immune exposures were likely present. The donor was CMV seropositive and was included in the group of 250 to 350 seropositive cohort members. A peripheral blood sample was provided by each donor, and peripheral blood mononuclear cells were used for TCR beta sequencing. The Qiagen DNeasy Blood Extraction Kit was used to extract genomic DNA from the blood cell samples. Points the paper makes about the study in general: About 17 rarely observed V segments, including chromosome 9 orphons, were excluded from the earlier analysis of just under 600 of the donors because counts were too low. The 87-base-pair reads could not distinguish some IMGT-functional V segments, including TRBV6-2 and TRBV6-3, so those segments were excluded. In vitro tests confirmed that a few of the cytomegalovirus-associated TCR beta chains recognize cytomegalovirus antigens. The cohort was sequenced for TCR beta chains only, and without alpha or paired-chain data the features that could be detected were limited. When HLA alleles, especially DR and DQ, strongly co-occurred, TCR associations were difficult to assign to individual alleles. Across donors, most TCR sequences were observed very rarely, whereas some public TCRs were present in many individuals. In an earlier analysis of 450 to 750 of the donors, most TCR beta V segments appeared in productive rearrangements about 87% or about 30% of the time, broadly matching IMGT annotations. Cytomegalovirus status was reported to be diagnosed by the classifier with high specificity and sensitivity in both the original and validation cohorts. An association between a missense DCLRE1C variant and V-gene and J-gene trimming of TCR beta chains was found in a later genetic analysis and replicated in an independent cohort. In a later analysis, HLA-associated TCR beta chains were found to be more clonally expanded and to have lower generation probabilities than equally common non-associated chains. A cluster of highly shared sequence variants was judged likely to be a technical artifact of the sequencing pipeline. A later analysis reported that several top co-occurrence clusters appeared linked to parvovirus B19, influenza, CMV and Epstein-Barr virus. According to the authors, the approach could potentially be generalized to other disease states and immunological phenotypes. In a later genetic analysis, fewer N-insertions in productive TCRs were reported among donors in an Asian-associated ancestry cluster than the approximately 710-donor mean. Because HLA typing was unavailable for some donors at each locus, only the typed subset was used in association tests. According to a later analysis, TCR association rates differed among HLA loci, with DRB1 alleles showing the most associated TCRs and HLA-C alleles showing the fewest. A further reported finding was that TCR beta sequences accurately predicted the HLA-A and HLA-B alleles for most subjects in the first cohort. For the cohort, immune exposure information was limited to CMV serostatus. In the study, about 150 TCR beta chains were listed as associated with cytomegalovirus. Sequencing depth was assumed to be roughly uniform across donors in the presence/absence analyses, though that assumption may not hold. Correlated functional status among segregating V segments might be attributable to linkage disequilibrium, but an unknown experimental factor could not be ruled out. A later analysis found that most CMV-associated TCR beta chains appeared HLA-restricted, with HLA associations seemingly driven largely by CMV exposure. A later analysis associated 16,951 TCR beta sequences with specific HLA alleles at a false discovery rate of 0.05.

Library method: the immunoSEQ multiplex PCR assay. The multiplex PCR relied on a mix of 60 forward primers for TCR Vbeta segments and 13 reverse primers for TCR Jbeta segments. Amplification of the CDR3 region of rearranged TCR beta genes was performed with a multiplex PCR assay on genomic DNA. The Illumina HiSeq System was used to sequence the amplified TCR beta libraries as 87-base-pair reads. As for the original processing: In a later analysis, about 80 million unique TCR beta chains were counted across the approximately 670 repertoires, and around 10 million of these chains were shared by at least two donors. To remove PCR and sequencing errors, raw reads were error-corrected and collapsed into unique sequences using a nearest-neighbor algorithm that merged closely related sequences. V, D and J gene segments were assigned by aligning CDR3 sequences to IMGT reference sequences. For a sequence to be retained, at least a six-nucleotide match to both a V gene segment and a J gene segment was required. A rearrangement counted as productive if the CDR3 had no stop codons and remained in frame with V and J, and every other rearrangement counted as non-productive. CDR3 was defined by IMGT convention, running from the second conserved V-encoded cysteine to the conserved J-encoded phenylalanine. The earlier analysis of a few hundred of the donors excluded sequences that lacked an unambiguous match to a single V gene segment. An earlier analysis of several hundred of the donors called V segments functional above 56.7% productive rearrangements and segregating when the between-donor standard deviation exceeded 5%. A statistical classification framework was built for diagnosing cytomegalovirus status from the catalog of TCR beta chain sequences. In a later analysis, TCR nucleotide sequences were compared against IMGT/GENE-DB human TR gene sequences so that V and J genes could be assigned. In a later analysis, CDR3 sequences and most-parsimonious VDJ recombination scenarios were assigned using the TCRdist pipeline. A later analysis defined each TCR beta chain by its CDR3 amino acid sequence plus V-gene family, and excluded reads lacking a unique V-gene family. As a way to deal with suspected cross-contamination and a sequencing artifact, a later analysis dropped roughly 620 nucleotide sequences that were highly shared and had low generation probability. In a later analysis, a clonal expansion index was calculated for each public chain from normalized within-repertoire ranks of inferred template counts. In a later analysis, generation probabilities were computed with a VDJ recombination model fitted to out-of-frame rearrangements, and the resulting probabilities were checked against IGoR. In a later analysis, TCR-TCR, TCR-HLA and TCR-CMV co-occurrence was scored with hypergeometric tests, and a repertoire-size bias correction was applied to TCR pairs. False discovery rates were estimated in a later analysis by permuting HLA or CMV assignments 20 times. In a later analysis, co-occurring TCRs were grouped using DBSCAN, and TCRdist sequence similarity was added for clustering within HLA-allele-positive subsets. Co-occurrence clustering excluded repertoires with fewer than 30,000 or more than 120,000 public chains, plus five with anomalous nucleotide sharing. What TCRdb holds here is the immuneACCESS table cut down to in-frame rearrangements. Part of the clones is not present; checked against another copy, under half of the missing clones reflect an unresolved V gene, and the others are unexplained. V and J calls and clone size are given by that table; D and trimming were obtained from the DNA. This sample has around 99,000 clones in its table, and 74% of those were observed once. 12% to 15% of the sample is held by the ten biggest clonotypes.

This receptor was taken from a woman aged 40 to 50 in good health and CMV-seropositive. The sequenced sample consisted of PBMCs. The receptor chain draws on TRBV4-2 and TRBJ1-2; TRBD1 aligns with 8 central bases. This receptor has the CDR3 CASSQGTGGGVGYTF. The DNA sequence follows: TGTGCCAGCAGCCAGGGGACAGGTGGAGGTGTCGGCTACACCTTC.